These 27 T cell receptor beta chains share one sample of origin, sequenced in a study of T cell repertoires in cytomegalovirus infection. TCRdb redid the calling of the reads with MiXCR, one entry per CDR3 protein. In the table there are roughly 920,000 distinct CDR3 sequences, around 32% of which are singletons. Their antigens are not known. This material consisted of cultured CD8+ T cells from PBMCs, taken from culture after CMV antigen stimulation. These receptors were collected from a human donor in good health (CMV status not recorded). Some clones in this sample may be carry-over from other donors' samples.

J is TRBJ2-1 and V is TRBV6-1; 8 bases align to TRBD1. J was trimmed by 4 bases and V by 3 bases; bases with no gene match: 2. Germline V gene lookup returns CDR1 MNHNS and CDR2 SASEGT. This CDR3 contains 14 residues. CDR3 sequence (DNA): TGTGCCAGCAGTGAGGGACAGGAATACAATGAGCAGTTCTTC. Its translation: CASSEGQEYNEQFF.

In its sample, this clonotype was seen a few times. The CDR3 DNA follows: TGTGCCAGCAGTCTCAATCCGACAGGGAGCTCCTACAATGAGCAGTTCTTC. This translates into CASSLNPTGSSYNEQFF. This rearrangement joins TRBV27 to TRBJ2-1, with 7 bases aligning to TRBD1. Germline V gene lookup returns CDR1 MNHEY and CDR2 SMNVEV (reference sequence). This CDR3 region has 17 residues. The V segment lost 5 bases and the J segment 0 bases; nucleotides outside the gene matches: 10.

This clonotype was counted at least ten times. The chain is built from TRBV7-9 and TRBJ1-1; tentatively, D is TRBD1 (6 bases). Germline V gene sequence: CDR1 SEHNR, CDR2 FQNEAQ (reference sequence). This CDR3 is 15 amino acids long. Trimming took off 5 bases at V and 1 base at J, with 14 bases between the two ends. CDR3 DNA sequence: TGTGCCAGCAGCCGCACCCCAGGGGAGAACACTGAAGCTTTCTTT. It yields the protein CASSRTPGENTEAFF. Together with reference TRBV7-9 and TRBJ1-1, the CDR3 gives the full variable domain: DTGVSQNPRHKITKRGQNVTFRCDPISEHNRLYWYRQTLGQGPEFLTYFQNEAQLEKSRLLSDRFSAERPKGSFSTLEIQRTEQGDSAMYLCASSRTPGENTEAFFGQGTRLTVV.

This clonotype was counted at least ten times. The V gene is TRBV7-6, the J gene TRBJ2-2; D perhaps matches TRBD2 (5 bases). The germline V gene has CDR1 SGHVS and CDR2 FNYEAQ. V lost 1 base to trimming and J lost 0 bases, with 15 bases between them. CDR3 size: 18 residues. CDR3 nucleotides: TGTGCCAGCAGCTTAGTTTGGTCGGGGTCATCGAACACCGGGGAGCTGTTTTTT. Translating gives CASSLVWSGSSNTGELFF.

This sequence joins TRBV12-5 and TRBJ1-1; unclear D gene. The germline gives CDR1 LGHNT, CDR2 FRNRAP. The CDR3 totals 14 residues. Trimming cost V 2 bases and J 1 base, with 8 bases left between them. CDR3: CASGLWGANTEAFF. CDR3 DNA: TGTGCTAGTGGTTTGTGGGGAGCGAACACTGAAGCTTTCTTT.

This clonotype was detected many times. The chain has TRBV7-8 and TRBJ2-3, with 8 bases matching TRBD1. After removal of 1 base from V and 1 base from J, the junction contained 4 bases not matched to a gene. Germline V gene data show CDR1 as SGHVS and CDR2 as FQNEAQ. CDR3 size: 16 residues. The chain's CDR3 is CASSLDGRGRTDTQYF. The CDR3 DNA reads TGTGCCAGCAGCTTAGATGGCAGGGGGCGCACAGATACGCAGTATTTT. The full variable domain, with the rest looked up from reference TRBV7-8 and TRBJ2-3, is GAGVSQSPRYKVAKRGQDVALRCDPISGHVSLFWYQQALGQGPEFLTYFQNEAQLDKSGLPSDRFFAERPEGSVSTLKIQRTQQEDSAVYLCASSLDGRGRTDTQYFGPGTRLTVL.

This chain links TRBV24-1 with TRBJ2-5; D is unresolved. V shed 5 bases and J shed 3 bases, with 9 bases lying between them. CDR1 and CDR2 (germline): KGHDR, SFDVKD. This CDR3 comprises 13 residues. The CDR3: CATSGVGEETQYF. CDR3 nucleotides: TGTGCCACCAGTGGGGTCGGAGAAGAGACCCAGTACTTC.

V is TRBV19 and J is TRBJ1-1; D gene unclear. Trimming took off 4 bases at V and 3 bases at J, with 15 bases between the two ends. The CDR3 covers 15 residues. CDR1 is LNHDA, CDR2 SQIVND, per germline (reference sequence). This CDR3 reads CASSSWIGRDTEAFF. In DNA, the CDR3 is TGTGCCAGTAGTAGCTGGATTGGTAGGGACACTGAAGCTTTCTTT.

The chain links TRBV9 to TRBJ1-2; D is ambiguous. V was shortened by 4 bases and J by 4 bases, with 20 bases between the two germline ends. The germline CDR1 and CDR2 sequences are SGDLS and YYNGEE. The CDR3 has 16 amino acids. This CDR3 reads CASSPGRGSWGYGYTF. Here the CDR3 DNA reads TGTGCCAGCAGCCCGGGCAGAGGAAGCTGGGGCTATGGCTACACCTTC.

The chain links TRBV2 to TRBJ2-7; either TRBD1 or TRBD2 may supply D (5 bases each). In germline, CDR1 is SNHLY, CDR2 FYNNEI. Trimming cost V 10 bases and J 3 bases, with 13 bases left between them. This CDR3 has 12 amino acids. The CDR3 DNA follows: TGTGCCACCTGGGACCGGGACTACGAGCAGTACTTC. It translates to CATWDRDYEQYF.

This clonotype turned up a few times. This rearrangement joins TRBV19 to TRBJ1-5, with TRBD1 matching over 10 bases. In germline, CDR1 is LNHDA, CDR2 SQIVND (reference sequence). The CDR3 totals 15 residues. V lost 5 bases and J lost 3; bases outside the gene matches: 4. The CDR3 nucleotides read TGTGCCAGTAGTCCGACAGGGGGCCTCAATCAGCCCCAGCATTTT. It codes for CASSPTGGLNQPQHF.

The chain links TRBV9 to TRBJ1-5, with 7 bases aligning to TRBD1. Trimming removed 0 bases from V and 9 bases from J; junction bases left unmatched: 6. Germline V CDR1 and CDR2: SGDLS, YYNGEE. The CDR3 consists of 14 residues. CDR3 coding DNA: TGTGCCAGCAGCGTAGACAGGGGTTCAGGGCCCCAGCATTTT. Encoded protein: CASSVDRGSGPQHF.

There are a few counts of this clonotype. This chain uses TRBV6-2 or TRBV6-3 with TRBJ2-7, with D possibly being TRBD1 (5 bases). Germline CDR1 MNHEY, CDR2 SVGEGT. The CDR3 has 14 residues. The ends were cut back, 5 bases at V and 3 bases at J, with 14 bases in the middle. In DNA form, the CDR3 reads TGTGCCAGCAGTACTAACAGGCGATTCTACGAGCAGTACGTC. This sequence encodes CASSTNRRFYEQYV.

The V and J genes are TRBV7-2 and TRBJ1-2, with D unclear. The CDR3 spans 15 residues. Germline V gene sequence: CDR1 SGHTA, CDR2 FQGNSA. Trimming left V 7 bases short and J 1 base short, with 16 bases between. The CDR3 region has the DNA TGTGCCAGCACCCCGTCGGAAGGCAGTAACTATGGCTACACCTTC. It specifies CASTPSEGSNYGYTF.

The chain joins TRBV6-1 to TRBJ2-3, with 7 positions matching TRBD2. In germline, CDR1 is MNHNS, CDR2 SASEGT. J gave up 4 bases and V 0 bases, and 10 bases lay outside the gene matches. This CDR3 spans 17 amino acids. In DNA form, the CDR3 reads TGTGCCAGCAGTGAAGCACTGGGGGGGGGGAGCGCAGATACGCAGTATTTT. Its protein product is CASSEALGGGSADTQYF.

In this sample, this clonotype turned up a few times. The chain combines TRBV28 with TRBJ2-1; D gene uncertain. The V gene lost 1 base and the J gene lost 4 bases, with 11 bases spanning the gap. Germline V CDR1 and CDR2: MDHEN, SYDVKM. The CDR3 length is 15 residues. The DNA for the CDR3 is TGTGCCAGCAGTTTATCTGGCTACCTATACAATGAGCAGTTCTTC. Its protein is CASSLSGYLYNEQFF.

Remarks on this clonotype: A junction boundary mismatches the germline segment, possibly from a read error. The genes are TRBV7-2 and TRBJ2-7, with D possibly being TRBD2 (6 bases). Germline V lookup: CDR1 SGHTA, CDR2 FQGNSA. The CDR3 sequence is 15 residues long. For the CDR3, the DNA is TGTGCCGGCAGCTCAGGAGGGCTTAGCTCCTACGAGCAGTACTTC. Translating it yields CAGSSGGLSSYEQYF.

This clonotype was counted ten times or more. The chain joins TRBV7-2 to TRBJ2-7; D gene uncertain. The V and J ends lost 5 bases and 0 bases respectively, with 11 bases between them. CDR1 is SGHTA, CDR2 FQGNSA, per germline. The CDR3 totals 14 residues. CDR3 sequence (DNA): TGTGCCAGCAGCCCAGTCCACACCTCCTACGAGCAGTACTTC. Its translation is CASSPVHTSYEQYF.

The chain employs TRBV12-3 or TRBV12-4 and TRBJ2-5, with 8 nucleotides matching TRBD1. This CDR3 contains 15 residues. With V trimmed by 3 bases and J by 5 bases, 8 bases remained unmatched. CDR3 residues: CASSFAQGAYETQYF. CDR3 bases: TGTGCCAGCAGTTTCGCGCAGGGGGCATACGAGACCCAGTACTTC.

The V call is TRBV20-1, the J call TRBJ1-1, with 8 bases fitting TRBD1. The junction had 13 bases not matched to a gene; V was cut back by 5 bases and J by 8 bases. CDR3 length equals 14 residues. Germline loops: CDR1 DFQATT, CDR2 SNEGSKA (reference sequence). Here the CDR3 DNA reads TGCAGTGCTCCCCCGGACAGGGAGACCTTAGAAGCTTTCTTT. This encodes CSAPPDRETLEAFF.

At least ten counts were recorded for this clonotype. The CDR3 sequence: CASSITYEQYF. CDR3 nucleotides: TGTGCCAGCAGCATAACCTACGAGCAGTACTTC. The chain employs TRBV7-9 and TRBJ2-7; D uncertain. Trimming shortened V by 5 bases and J by 2 bases, and 4 bases separated the two germline ends. The CDR3 is 11 amino acids. Germline values: CDR1 SEHNR, CDR2 FQNEAQ (reference sequence).

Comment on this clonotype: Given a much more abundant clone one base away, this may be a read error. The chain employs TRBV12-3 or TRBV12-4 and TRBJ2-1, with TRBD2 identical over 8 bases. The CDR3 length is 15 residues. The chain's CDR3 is CSSSFRGGGNNEQFF. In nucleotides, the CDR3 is TGTTCCAGCAGTTTTCGGGGGGGTGGCAACAATGAGCAGTTCTTC.

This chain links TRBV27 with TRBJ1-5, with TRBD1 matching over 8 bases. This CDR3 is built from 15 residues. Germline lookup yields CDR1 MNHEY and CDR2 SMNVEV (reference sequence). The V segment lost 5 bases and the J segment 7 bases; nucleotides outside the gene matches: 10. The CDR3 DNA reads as TGTGCCAGCAGTCCCTCAGGGACAGGAGGACAGCCCCAGCATTTT. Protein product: CASSPSGTGGQPQHF.

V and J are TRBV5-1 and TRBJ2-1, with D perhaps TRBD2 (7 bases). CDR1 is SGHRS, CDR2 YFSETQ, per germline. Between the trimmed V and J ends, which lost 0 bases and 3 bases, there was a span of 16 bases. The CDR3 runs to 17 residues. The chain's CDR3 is CASSLVSSGGYYNEQFF. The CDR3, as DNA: TGCGCCAGCAGCTTGGTATCTTCGGGGGGCTACTACAATGAGCAGTTCTTC. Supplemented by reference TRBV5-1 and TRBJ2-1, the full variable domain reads KAGVTQTPRYLIKTRGQQVTLSCSPISGHRSVSWYQQTPGQGLQFLFEYFSETQRNKGNFPGRFSGRQFSNSRSEMNVSTLELGDSALYLCASSLVSSGGYYNEQFFGPGTRLTVL.

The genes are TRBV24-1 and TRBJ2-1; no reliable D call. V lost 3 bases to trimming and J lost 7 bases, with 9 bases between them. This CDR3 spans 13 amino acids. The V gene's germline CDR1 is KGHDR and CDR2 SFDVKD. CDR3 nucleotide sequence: TGTGCCACCAGTGATCCCAACGGGAATGAGCAGTTCTTC. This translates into CATSDPNGNEQFF.

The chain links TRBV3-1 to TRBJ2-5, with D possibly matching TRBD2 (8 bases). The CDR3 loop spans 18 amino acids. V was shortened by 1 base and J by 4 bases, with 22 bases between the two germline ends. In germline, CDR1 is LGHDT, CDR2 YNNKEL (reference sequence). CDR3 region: CASSQVGGVDWTGETQYF. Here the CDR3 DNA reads TGTGCCAGCAGCCAAGTCGGGGGGGTTGACTGGACAGGAGAGACCCAGTACTTC.

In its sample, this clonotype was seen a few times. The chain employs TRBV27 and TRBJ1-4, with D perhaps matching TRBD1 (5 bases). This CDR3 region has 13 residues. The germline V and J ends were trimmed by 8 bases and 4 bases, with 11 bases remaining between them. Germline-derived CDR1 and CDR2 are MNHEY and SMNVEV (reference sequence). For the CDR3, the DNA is TGTGCCAGCTCTTGGACAAGTAATGAAAAACTGTTTTTT. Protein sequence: CASSWTSNEKLFF.